The rows below give T cell receptor beta chains drawn from one sample of a study of CD8 T cells in ankylosing spondylitis. MiXCR was run by TCRdb on the 5' RACE reads, yielding one entry per CDR3 protein. The data hold roughly 140,000 distinct CDR3 sequences, with about 42% observed a single time. Sequenced sample: synovial fluid, either unsorted or a sorted T cell fraction (not recorded which). The receptors were sampled from a male donor with ankylosing spondylitis. Each CDR3 is given with its conserved first and last residue. A D gene is named only where the DNA matches it firmly. Clone size, where shown, is once, few, many, or a class for clones that have expanded.

j_call | d_call | cdr3_length | v_call | clone_size | cdr3_nt | cdr3_aa
TRBJ1-1 | - | 12 | TRBV6-5 | few | TGTGCCAGCAGCAACACCGGGGGAGGGGCTTTCTTT | CASSNTGGGAFF
TRBJ2-7 | TRBD2 | 15 | TRBV6-1 | - | TGTGCCAGCAGTGAAAGCAGCGGGGGGGCATACGAGCAGTACTTC | CASSESSGGAYEQYF
TRBJ2-7 | - | 15 | TRBV5-1 | many | TGCGCCAGCAGCCAGTCCCTGGACGGTTCCTACGAGCAGTACTTC | CASSQSLDGSYEQYF
TRBJ2-7 | - | 13 | TRBV5-1 | - | TGCGCCAGCAGCTTGGAGAGCTCCTACGAGCAGTACTTC | CASSLESSYEQYF
TRBJ2-1 | - | 15 | TRBV5-4 | - | TGTGCCAGCAGCCTAACTAGGGACACATACAATGAGCAGTTCTTC | CASSLTRDTYNEQFF
TRBJ2-7 | TRBD2 | 16 | TRBV12-3/TRBV12-4 | few | TGTGCCAGCAGTTTAGACCTCCCTACTAGCGTCTACGAGCAGTACTTC | CASSLDLPTSVYEQYF
TRBJ1-6 | - | 15 | TRBV5-1 | few | TGCGCCAGCAGCTTGTTCGGGGGCCGGTATTCACCCCTCCACTTT | CASSLFGGRYSPLHF
TRBJ2-3 | - | 15 | TRBV20-1 | - | TGCAGTGCTCGCCCGGGAGGACAGGAATGGGATACGCAGTATTTT | CSARPGGQEWDTQYF
TRBJ2-5 | - | 14 | TRBV3-1 | few | TGTGCCAGCAGCCAAGATGCGAGGGGAGAGACCCAGTACTTC | CASSQDARGETQYF
TRBJ1-1 | TRBD1 | 15 | TRBV12-3/TRBV12-4 | few | TGTGCCAGCAGACACGGACAGGGCAAGAACACTGAAGCTTTCTTT | CASRHGQGKNTEAFF
TRBJ2-5 | - | 14 | TRBV15 | - | TGTGCCACCGCCGAATCTAAGTTCCAAGAGACCCAGTACTTC | CATAESKFQETQYF
TRBJ2-7 | - | 16 | TRBV12-3/TRBV12-4 | - | TGTGCCAGCAGTCTCCCCGGGCCGCTGCGAATATACGAGCAGTACTTC | CASSLPGPLRIYEQYF
TRBJ2-7 | TRBD1 | 16 | TRBV4-1 | - | TGCGCCAGCAGCCGACACAGGACAGGGGACACCTACGAGCAGTACTTC | CASSRHRTGDTYEQYF
TRBJ2-7 | - | 13 | TRBV11-3 | - | TGTGCCAGCAGCTTGGGCCCGGGCTACGAGCAGTACTTC | CASSLGPGYEQYF
TRBJ1-3 | - | 15 | TRBV25-1 | - | TGTGCCAGCAGGACAGGCTGCGTCTCTGGAAACACCATATATTTT | CASRTGCVSGNTIYF
TRBJ2-7 | - | 17 | TRBV6-2/TRBV6-3 | - | TGTGCCAGCAGTTACCCGATCTTACTACCCGCCTTCTACGAGCAGTACTTC | CASSYPILLPAFYEQYF
TRBJ1-1 | - | 18 | TRBV11-1 | few | TGTGCCAGCAGCTTAGAGGTCCGTGAGGACAGTATGAACACTGAAGCTTTCTTT | CASSLEVREDSMNTEAFF
TRBJ2-7 | - | 14 | TRBV7-2 | once | TGTGCCAGCAGCTTAGTCTCAGACTCCTACGAGCAGTACTTC | CASSLVSDSYEQYF
TRBJ2-1 | - | 17 | TRBV4-1 | - | TGCGCCAGCAGCCAAGTTCTAAATAGCGGGGCAGGGGGTGAGCAGTTCTTC | CASSQVLNSGAGGEQFF
TRBJ2-3 | TRBD2 | 15 | TRBV4-1 | - | TGCGCCAGCAGACATACTAGCGGGAGGTCAGATACGCAGTATTTT | CASRHTSGRSDTQYF
TRBJ2-7 | - | 14 | TRBV6-5 | - | TGTGCCAGCAGTTATTCGACTGTATACTACGAGCAGTACTTC | CASSYSTVYYEQYF
TRBJ1-5 | - | 17 | TRBV28 | - | TGTGCCAGCAGTTTTGGGGGCGCCGGAGGTAGCAATCAGCCCCAGCATTTT | CASSFGGAGGSNQPQHF
TRBJ2-7 | - | 12 | TRBV5-1 | - | TGCGCCAGCAGCTACTACTGGGGTGAGCAGTACTTC | CASSYYWGEQYF
TRBJ1-1 | TRBD1 | 14 | TRBV5-1 | few | TGCGCCAGCAGCCCCGGACAGGGTTTGGTTGAAGCTTTCTTT | CASSPGQGLVEAFF
TRBJ2-5 | - | 13 | TRBV10-3 | - | TGTGCCATCAGTCCGGCGGGTCCGGTGGCCCAGTACTTC | CAISPAGPVAQYF
TRBJ1-1 | TRBD1 | 15 | TRBV20-1 | - | TGCAGTGCTAGAGGGGACAGGGGGGGGGACACTGAAGCTTTCTTT | CSARGDRGGDTEAFF
TRBJ2-7 | - | 16 | TRBV2 | many | TGTGCCAGCAGTGATCAAACGTCCGGGGCGACTCTGGGTAGATACTTC | CASSDQTSGATLGRYF
TRBJ2-3 | TRBD1 | 15 | TRBV20-1 | - | TGCAGTGCTAGAGATAGACAGGGCTGGATAGATACGCAGTATTTT | CSARDRQGWIDTQYF
TRBJ2-7 | - | 13 | TRBV5-1 | - | TGCGCCAGCAGCTTGGCCGCTGCCTACGAGCAGTACTTC | CASSLAAAYEQYF
TRBJ2-1 | TRBD2 | 17 | TRBV4-1 | - | TGCGCCAGCAGCCTGGGAGAGGGAGGGAGCTCCTACAATGAGCAGTTCTTC | CASSLGEGGSSYNEQFF
TRBJ2-3 | TRBD2 | 16 | TRBV27 | many | TGTGCCAGCAGTTTATGGGGACTAGCGGGGGACGATACGCAGTATTTT | CASSLWGLAGDDTQYF
TRBJ2-2 | TRBD1 | 16 | TRBV7-7 | - | TGTGCCAGCAGCCCCGGGACAGGGGAACGAAGCGGGGAGCTGTTTTTT | CASSPGTGERSGELFF
TRBJ2-7 | TRBD2 | 16 | TRBV7-9 | - | TGTGCCAGCAGCCCGAGGACTAGCGGGAGTTCCCACGAGCAGTACTTC | CASSPRTSGSSHEQYF
TRBJ2-7 | - | 13 | TRBV27 | - | TGTGCCAGCAGTCCAGGGGTTCCCCACGAGCAGTACTTC | CASSPGVPHEQYF
TRBJ2-2 | - | 13 | TRBV2 | few | TGTGCCAGCCGGGTCCCGGGCACCGGGGAGCTGTTTTTT | CASRVPGTGELFF
TRBJ2-7 | TRBD1 | 16 | TRBV27 | once | TGTGCCAGCGGAACCCGGGACAGATTTCCCGCCTACGAGCAGTACTTC | CASGTRDRFPAYEQYF
TRBJ2-4 | TRBD2 | 19 | TRBV11-2 | - | TGTGCCAGCAGCTTAGATCTAATAAGGGAGGGACTCGCCAAAAACATTCAGTACTTC | CASSLDLIREGLAKNIQYF
TRBJ1-1 | - | 17 | TRBV7-8 | few | TGTGCCAGCAGCTTAGGGCCTCCGGGACACGGGAACACTGAAGCTTTCTTT | CASSLGPPGHGNTEAFF
TRBJ1-2 | - | 13 | TRBV3-1 | - | TGTGCCAGCAGCCAAGACAGGGACTATGGCTACACCTTC | CASSQDRDYGYTF
TRBJ2-2 | TRBD2 | 17 | TRBV18 | - | TGTGCCAGCTCACCCTATCGACTAGCGGGGAGTACCGGGGAGCTGTTTTTT | CASSPYRLAGSTGELFF
TRBJ2-3 | - | 18 | TRBV4-1 | few | TGCGCCAGCAGCCAAAAGGGGAGCGCTAGCTATAACACAGATACGCAGTATTTT | CASSQKGSASYNTDTQYF
TRBJ1-1 | - | 17 | TRBV20-1 | few | TGCAGTGTTACCACCCTTCCATGGGGGAGGTGGGTCACTGAAGCTTTCTTT | CSVTTLPWGRWVTEAFF
TRBJ2-4 | - | 16 | TRBV20-1 | - | TGCAGTGCTCCCCCGGGCCTCGCCTTAGCCAAAAACATTCAGTACTTC | CSAPPGLALAKNIQYF
TRBJ2-2 | - | 13 | TRBV5-6 | - | TGTGCCAGCAGCCAGAGTTTCCCCGGGGAGCTGTTTTTT | CASSQSFPGELFF
TRBJ2-3 | TRBD2 | 15 | TRBV29-1 | - | TGCAGCGTCGGGACTAGCGGAGGGTTAACAGATACGCAGTATTTT | CSVGTSGGLTDTQYF
TRBJ2-7 | TRBD1 | 15 | TRBV19 | few | TGTGCCAGTAGTCGACCCGGGACAGGGATCGGAGAGCAGTACTTC | CASSRPGTGIGEQYF
TRBJ2-1 | - | 13 | TRBV6-1 | many | TGTGCCAGCAGTCAGCTTTCAGGGAATGAGCAGTTCTTC | CASSQLSGNEQFF
TRBJ2-3 | - | 12 | TRBV6-5 | - | TGTGCCAGCAGGGGGGGCGGCGATACGCAGTATTTT | CASRGGGDTQYF
TRBJ2-5 | - | 15 | TRBV7-9 | - | TGTGCCAGCAGCTTCAAAAGGTGGCAAGAAGAGACCCAGTACTTC | CASSFKRWQEETQYF
TRBJ2-2 | - | 12 | TRBV7-3 | few | TGTGCCAGCAGCTTACCAGACGGGGAGCTGTTTTTT | CASSLPDGELFF
TRBJ1-1 | - | 14 | TRBV25-1 | - | TGTGCCAGCAGTGAAGGAGGTTGGTACACTGAAGCTTTCTTT | CASSEGGWYTEAFF
TRBJ2-1 | - | 17 | TRBV5-1 | - | TGCGCCAGCAGCCCGACCGGGACGGCGAGCTCCTACAATGAGCAGTTCTTC | CASSPTGTASSYNEQFF